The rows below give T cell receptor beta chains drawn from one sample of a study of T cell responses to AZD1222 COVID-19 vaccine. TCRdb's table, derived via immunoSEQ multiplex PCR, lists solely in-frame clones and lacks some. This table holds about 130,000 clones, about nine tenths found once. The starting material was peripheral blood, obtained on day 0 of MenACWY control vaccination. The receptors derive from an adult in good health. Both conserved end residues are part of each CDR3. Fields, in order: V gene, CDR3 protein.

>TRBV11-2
CASSLGGLNEELFF
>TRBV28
CASSSYRGYEQYF
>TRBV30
CAWSVLGRGAYNSPLHF
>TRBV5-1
CASSLNASPQGTQYF
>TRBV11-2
CASSLGQRSLLFF
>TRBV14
CASSRTSGSYNEQFF
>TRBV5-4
CASSFSTSSFYEQFF
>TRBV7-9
CASSVDPDTEAFF
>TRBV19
CASSIGYRGPQPQHF
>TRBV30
CAWTFWTDNEAFF
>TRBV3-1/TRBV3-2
CASSQVPGTAQETQYF
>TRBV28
CASSFRGTTDTQYF
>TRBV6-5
CASTLEPRFSEQYF
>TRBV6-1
CASKHRGRGNQPQHF
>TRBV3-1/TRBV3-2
CASSQGKTSGPTRTDTQYF
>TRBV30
CAWSVNRDEQYF
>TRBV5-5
CASSVLAAAYEQYF
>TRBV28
CASSFPGTSAYEQYF
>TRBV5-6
CASSLDGRSSYNEQFF
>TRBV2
CASRSGVAGAPGELFF
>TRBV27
CASSGAYNEQFF
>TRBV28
CASSLSGFRSYEQYF
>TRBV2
CASSLAGASYEQYF
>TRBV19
CASGTHEQYF
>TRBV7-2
CASSAFVGFGNTIYF
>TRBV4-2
CASSPGTVQYF
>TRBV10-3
CAISGNSGLLDYGYTF
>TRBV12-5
CASGLDLTDTQYF
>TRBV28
CASSFTLPGQGETQYF
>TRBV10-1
CASSATGEQYF
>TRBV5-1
CASSLASRTGGHRKLFF
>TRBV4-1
CASSQKWRTGPKEAFF
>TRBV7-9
CASSKEGGSSNYGYTF
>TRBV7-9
CASSQGGVQNYGYTF
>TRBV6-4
CAVRDRANNQPQHF
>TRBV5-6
CASSFFIGGLGELFF
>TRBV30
CAWSAEQGARSPDTQYF
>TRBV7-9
CASSSAVTPYGYTF
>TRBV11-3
CASSLTRNTEAFF
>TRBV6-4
CASRADGSYGYTF
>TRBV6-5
CASSWDPSGNTIYF
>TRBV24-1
CATSDSVLAGFNEQFF
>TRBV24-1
CATSDSTASSTEAFF
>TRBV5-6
CASVGTLTATDTQYF
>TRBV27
CASRRLEGAPVLGNQPQHF
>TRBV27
CASSLFSTVPGLAGAEQYF
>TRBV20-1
CSASNALGGDTQYF
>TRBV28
CASSLRWTVTGELFF
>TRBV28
CASNPRGGVSYEQYF
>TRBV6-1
CASREGRANTEAFF
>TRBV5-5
CASSLAGLPRTDTQYF
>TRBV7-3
CASSLGPGHTQYF
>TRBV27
CASSGGSSTGELFF
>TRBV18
CASSPQASGRQEQFF
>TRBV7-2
CASSLGLSSTDTQYF